This TCR beta chain was retrieved from a study of T-cell reconstitution after alpha-beta-depleted transplantation in children. Unique molecular identifiers were used in preparing the TCRbeta library. Using its own MiXCR run on the PCR reads, TCRdb lists one record per CDR3 protein. The sample lists approximately 400,000 distinct CDR3 sequences, around 15% seen once, with 25% to 30% in the top ten. The receptor was derived from a boy less than two years old who had a stem cell transplant for Wiskott-Aldrich syndrome, so the T cells may come from the graft donor. The sequenced sample was PBMCs, mostly from graft donor cells, obtained 360 days after TCRalphabeta/CD19-depleted stem cell transplant.

CDR3 in amino acids: CASSVNSYEQYF. The DNA for the CDR3 is TGTGCCAGCAGCGTCAACTCCTACGAGCAGTACTTC. V gene TRBV5-6 combines with J gene TRBJ2-7; D remains ambiguous. Germline V gene sequence: CDR1 SGHDT, CDR2 YYEEEE. CDR3 length: 12 amino acids. The germline V and J ends were trimmed by 4 bases and 0 bases, with 5 bases remaining between them.